The 28 T cell receptor beta chains reported below all come from one sample, sequenced in a study of T cells in women clearing cervical HPV infection. Data came from immunoSEQ multiplex PCR; TCRdb stores just in-frame clones and leaves some out. The listing contains tens of thousands of clones. The sample comprised blood buffy coat. All receptors derive from a woman aged 18 to 75 with a cervical HPV16 infection that either progressed to CIN3+ or cleared (not recorded which).

On this clone: Read coverage stops 3 residues before the CDR3 terminus; the germline J gene supplies the remainder. The chain carries TRBV20-1 and TRBJ2-7, with D possibly being TRBD2 (6 bases). This CDR3 has 15 amino acids. Trimming stripped 0 bases from V and 2 bases from J, with 14 bases between. Germline-derived CDR1 and CDR2 are DFQATT and SNEGSKA (reference sequence). CDR3 DNA, as far as it was read: TGCAGTGCTAGAGATTTCGCGCGGGGTACCTACGAG. Translation gives CSARDFARGTYE. The entire CDR3 is CSARDFARGTYEQYF.

For this clone: The read gets to within 3 residues of the CDR3 end, and the germline J gene fills in the rest. The genes are TRBV5-1 and TRBJ2-3; 7 bases match TRBD1. CDR1 SGHRS and CDR2 YFSETQ come from the germline V gene. CDR3 length: 12 amino acids. The sequenced part of the CDR3 DNA is TGCGCCAGCAGCTTAGAAGGGGGCGCG. Residues: CASSLEGGA. The complete CDR3 protein is CASSLEGGAQYF.

Comments on this clone: The observed sequence ends 3 residues before the CDR3 terminus, with the missing tail filled in from the germline J gene. The chain combines TRBV11-2 with TRBJ1-5; no firm D call. V was cut by 1 base and J by 5 bases, with 6 bases left in between. CDR1 is SGHAT and CDR2 is FQNNGV in the germline V gene. This CDR3 spans 13 amino acids. Incomplete CDR3 DNA: TGTGCCAGCAGCTTAGTCGCGGATCAGCCC. It is translated as CASSLVADQP. From start to end, the CDR3 is CASSLVADQPQHF.

Concerning this clone: The CDR3 is cut off 3 residues early in the read; its end comes from the germline J gene. The V gene is TRBV5-6, the J gene TRBJ1-4, with D hard to call. Germline assignment: CDR1 SGHDT and CDR2 YYEEEE. The CDR3 is 15 amino acids. Trimming stripped 3 bases from V and 4 bases from J, with 13 bases between. CDR3 DNA (partial): TGTGCCAGCAGCTCGCGACTCCTGAGTAATGAAAAA. Amino acid sequence: CASSSRLLSNEK. The entire CDR3 protein reads CASSSRLLSNEKLFF.

Points on this clone: The missing CDR3 end, 3 residues past where the read stops, is filled in from the germline J gene. The chain carries TRBV10-3 and TRBJ1-4; the D gene is possibly TRBD1 (5 bases). This CDR3 spans 13 amino acids. Germline lookup yields CDR1 ENHRY and CDR2 SYGVKD. Deletions cut 6 bases from V and 7 bases from J, with 12 bases between. The sequenced part of the CDR3 DNA is TGTGCCATCAGCGATCAAAGGGGTGAAAAA. Translating it yields CAISDQRGEK. The full-length CDR3 reads as CAISDQRGEKLFF.

As concerns this clone: Coverage ceases 3 residues before the CDR3 finishes, and the germline J gene fills in the end. Other DNA sequences within the sample encode an identical CDR3. This chain uses TRBV2 with TRBJ1-3; 11 bases are shared with TRBD1. Germline CDR1 and CDR2: SNHLY and FYNNEI. The CDR3 consists of 16 residues. V was pared by 7 bases and J by 0 bases, with 5 bases of the junction left unmatched. Partial CDR3 DNA: TGTGCCAGCACGCGGACAGGGGGCAGCTCTGGAAACACC. Its protein is CASTRTGGSSGNT. The CDR3 in full is CASTRTGGSSGNTIYF. Using reference TRBV2 and TRBJ1-3 for the parts outside the CDR3, the full variable domain is EPEVTQTPSHQVTQMGQEVILRCVPISNHLYFYWYRQILGQKVEFLVSFYNNEISEKSEIFDDQFSVERPDGSNFTLKIRSTKLEDSAMYFCASTRTGGSSGNTIYFGEGSWLTVV.

To note about this clone: The CDR3 is cut off 3 residues early in the read; its end comes from the germline J gene. The chain joins TRBV6-2 or TRBV6-3 to TRBJ2-1, with 7 bases identical to TRBD1. From germline, CDR1 is MNHEY and CDR2 SVGEGT. V dropped 6 bases and J dropped 4; count of bases not matched to a gene: 9. The CDR3 is 15 amino acids. CDR3 DNA (partial): TGTGCCAGCAGCCCGGACAGGAGCACGTACAATGAG. Its translation is CASSPDRSTYNE. Given in full, the CDR3 is CASSPDRSTYNEQFF.

Comment on this clone: Read coverage stops 3 residues before the CDR3 terminus; the germline J gene supplies the remainder. V and J are TRBV20-1 and TRBJ2-7; TRBD2 is a possible D gene (5 bases). Trimming cost V 0 bases and J 2 bases, with 11 bases left between them. CDR3 length equals 14 residues. From germline, CDR1 is DFQATT and CDR2 SNEGSKA (reference sequence). The CDR3 here is CSARDPRGTYEQYF. CDR3 DNA, as far as it was read: TGCAGTGCTAGAGACCCCCGGGGAACCTACGAG.

A note on this clone: The sequenced fragment ends 3 residues before the CDR3 boundary, so the rest is inferred from the germline J gene. The chain carries TRBV30 and TRBJ2-3; 9 positions match TRBD2. The CDR3 extends over 16 amino acids. Germline V gene data show CDR1 as GTSNPN and CDR2 as SVGIG (reference sequence). Germline trimming cut 1 base from V and 2 bases from J; bases unmatched to any gene: 7. CDR3 residues: CAWSGAGGLFTDTQYF. The part of the CDR3 DNA that was read is TGTGCCTGGAGTGGCGCGGGGGGGCTTTTCACAGATACG.

For this clone: The read ends 3 residues early relative to the CDR3; the germline J gene fills the gap. V is TRBV10-1 and J is TRBJ2-7, with 9 bases matching TRBD1. The CDR3 length is 13 residues. With V trimmed by 7 bases and J by 6 bases, 7 bases remained unmatched. CDR1 and CDR2 from the germline V gene are WNHNN and SYGVQD (reference sequence). This chain's CDR3 is CASNRDREGEQYF. The CDR3 bases that were read are TGCGCCAGCAACAGGGACAGGGAAGGCGAG.

About this clone: The CDR3 is cut off 3 residues early in the read; its end comes from the germline J gene. The chain has TRBV5-1 and TRBJ2-5; TRBD1 matches 7 bases. The trim removed 4 bases at V and 0 bases at J, leaving 9 bases unmatched. CDR3 length equals 16 residues. Germline V lookup: CDR1 SGHRS, CDR2 YFSETQ. The sequenced part of the CDR3 DNA is TGCGCCAGCAGCCCTACGGACAGGTCTTACCAAGAGACC. Translating it yields CASSPTDRSYQET. The CDR3 reads in full as CASSPTDRSYQETQYF.

About this clone itself: The CDR3 goes on 3 residues after the read ends, and that part is filled in from the germline J gene. J is TRBJ2-5 and V is TRBV19, with D perhaps matching TRBD1 (6 bases). CDR1 LNHDA and CDR2 SQIVND come from the germline V gene (reference sequence). The CDR3 totals 15 residues. Between the trimmed V and J ends, which lost 8 bases and 2 bases, there was a span of 18 bases. The DNA read from the CDR3 is TGTGCCAGTCGGTACAGGGTTTCTCCTCAAGAGACC. As protein: CASRYRVSPQET. The full CDR3 sequence reads CASRYRVSPQETQYF. The full variable domain, rest sourced from reference TRBV19 and TRBJ2-5, is DGGITQSPKYLFRKEGQNVTLSCEQNLNHDAMYWYRQDPGQGLRLIYYSQIVNDFQKGDIAEGYSVSREKKESFPLTVTSAQKNPTAFYLCASRYRVSPQETQYFGPGTRLLVL.

About this clone itself: From the germline J gene comes the end of the CDR3, since the read stops 3 residues before it. V and J are TRBV5-1 and TRBJ1-2; 10 bases line up with TRBD1. Germline V gene sequence: CDR1 SGHRS, CDR2 YFSETQ. This CDR3 has 13 amino acids. The junction had 2 bases not matched to a gene; V was cut back by 3 bases and J by 6 bases. Here the CDR3 reads CASSWDRGDGYTF. CDR3 bases read: TGCGCCAGCAGCTGGGACAGGGGAGATGGC.

With regard to this clone: The CDR3 end falls 3 residues outside the read, so it is completed with the germline J gene. This sequence joins TRBV7-9 and TRBJ1-2, with 7 bases that match TRBD1. This CDR3 region has 13 residues. In germline, CDR1 is SEHNR, CDR2 FQNEAQ (reference sequence). V trimming: 7 bases; J trimming: 3 bases; junction bases outside the gene matches: 5. CDR3 residues: CASKKGTDYGYTF. Partial CDR3 DNA: TGTGCCAGCAAGAAAGGGACAGACTATGGC.

Concerning this clone: Read coverage stops 3 residues before the CDR3 terminus; the germline J gene supplies the remainder. This chain links TRBV20-1 with TRBJ1-6; D remains ambiguous. The CDR3 consists of 12 residues. Looked up from germline, CDR1 is DFQATT and CDR2 is SNEGSKA (reference sequence). V dropped 1 base and J dropped 9 bases, with 7 bases sitting between them. The CDR3 DNA, read in part, is TGCAGTGCTAGAGTCAACGGTTCACCC. It specifies CSARVNGSP. In full, the CDR3 reads CSARVNGSPLHF.

Incomplete CDR3 DNA: TGTGCCACCAGCAGAGGAGGGGGAGGTCAAGAGACC. It encodes CATSRGGGGQET. The whole CDR3 reads CATSRGGGGQETQYF. J is TRBJ2-5 and V is TRBV15, with D possibly being TRBD1 or TRBD2 (6 bases each). The read comes to an end 3 residues before the CDR3 does, leaving the germline J gene to fill in the end. Germline CDR1 is LNHNV and CDR2 is YYDKDF (reference sequence). V lost 1 base and J 2 bases, leaving 11 bases between the germline ends. The CDR3 is 15 residues long. Looking up the rest from reference TRBV15 and TRBJ2-5 gives the full variable domain: DAMVIQNPRYQVTQFGKPVTLSCSQTLNHNVMYWYQQKSSQAPKLLFHYYDKDFNNEADTPDNFQSRRPNTSFCFLDIRSPGLGDTAMYLCATSRGGGGQETQYFGPGTRLLVL.

About this clone itself: The read halts 3 residues ahead of the CDR3 end, with the missing end drawn from the germline J gene. The V gene is TRBV13, the J gene TRBJ2-7, with TRBD1 matching 7 bases. Germline lookup yields CDR1 PRHDT and CDR2 FYEKMQ (reference sequence). The J segment lost 3 bases and the V segment lost 6 bases, leaving 5 bases of the junction unmatched. The CDR3 is made up of 13 amino acids. The sequenced CDR3 bases are TGTGCCAGCAGGGACAGGCACTTCTACGAG. This translates into CASRDRHFYE. The CDR3 reads in full as CASRDRHFYEQYF.

Concerning this clone itself: The missing CDR3 end, 3 residues past where the read stops, is filled in from the germline J gene. The V gene is TRBV7-2, the J gene TRBJ1-1; the D gene is possibly TRBD1 (6 bases). V was clipped by 4 bases and J by 1 base, with 13 bases between them. The CDR3 sequence is 15 residues long. Germline assignment: CDR1 SGHTA and CDR2 FQGNSA. The sequenced part of the CDR3 DNA is TGTGCCAGCAGCTCACTCAGGGGTGGGAACACTGAA. Its translation is CASSSLRGGNTE. From start to end, the CDR3 is CASSSLRGGNTEAFF.

To note about this clone: The CDR3 goes on 3 residues after the read ends, and that part is filled in from the germline J gene. The chain uses TRBV6-2 or TRBV6-3 and TRBJ1-1, with a weak D call TRBD1 (6 bases). The CDR3 sequence is 16 residues long. Germline loops: CDR1 MNHEY, CDR2 SVGEGT. V dropped 7 bases and J dropped 1 base, with 19 bases sitting between them. The CDR3 region is CASIWEPGQPNTEAFF. CDR3 DNA, as far as it was read: TGTGCCAGCATATGGGAACCCGGACAGCCGAACACTGAA.

Details on this clone: The read ends 3 residues early relative to the CDR3; the germline J gene fills the gap. The rearrangement uses TRBV19 and TRBJ1-3, with TRBD1 matching over 7 bases. The CDR3 extends over 15 amino acids. Per germline, CDR1 LNHDA and CDR2 SQIVND (reference sequence). The J segment lost 5 bases and the V segment lost 3 bases, leaving 7 bases of the junction unmatched. The CDR3 DNA, read in part, is TGTGCCAGTAGTATGGGGACAGTCCGAAGAAACACC. Its protein is CASSMGTVRRNT. The entire CDR3 protein is CASSMGTVRRNTIYF.

About this clone: The read finishes 3 residues shy of the CDR3 end, and the germline J gene is used to complete it. The gene calls are TRBV7-2 and TRBJ2-2; TRBD2 is a possible D gene (5 bases). V was clipped by 2 bases and J by 5 bases, with 9 bases between them. This CDR3 is 14 amino acids long. Germline CDR1 and CDR2: SGHTA and FQGNSA. The CDR3 loop reads CASSLRQRTGELFF. Partial CDR3 DNA: TGTGCCAGCAGCTTACGGCAGCGGACCGGGGAG.

Comment on this clone: The CDR3 end lies 3 residues beyond the end of the read and is filled in from the germline J gene. The V call is TRBV6-2 or TRBV6-3, the J call TRBJ2-5; TRBD2 agrees at 8 bases. V lost 6 bases, J lost 5 bases, and 8 bases stayed unmatched. This CDR3 comprises 14 residues. Germline CDR1 and CDR2: MNHEY and SVGEGT. Here the CDR3 reads CASSPGLEKETQYF. The CDR3 bases that were read are TGTGCCAGCAGCCCGGGACTAGAGAAGGAGACC.

In regard to this clone: The read halts 3 residues ahead of the CDR3 end, with the missing end drawn from the germline J gene. V is TRBV19 and J is TRBJ1-5; D is ambiguous. Germline V gives CDR1 LNHDA, CDR2 SQIVND (reference sequence). V gave up 5 bases and J gave up 6 bases, with 8 bases separating them. The length of the CDR3 is 12 residues. The CDR3 is CASSFGGQPQHF. Partial CDR3 DNA: TGTGCCAGTAGTTTCGGTGGTCAGCCC.

Notes on this clone: At one end the junction does not follow the germline gene, possibly because of a read error. The read halts 3 residues ahead of the CDR3 end, with the missing end drawn from the germline J gene. The V and J genes are TRBV4-2 and TRBJ2-2; 11 nucleotides match TRBD1. This CDR3 has 16 residues. Germline assignment: CDR1 LGHNA and CDR2 YNFKEQ. CDR3: CASSRTDRGRGGELFF. The CDR3 DNA, read in part, is TGCGCCAGCAGCCGGACGGACAGGGGGCGCGGCGGGGAG.

On this clone itself: Read sequence stops 3 residues before the CDR3 end, and the germline J gene provides the missing end. The V gene is TRBV5-1, the J gene TRBJ2-1; 7 nucleotides match TRBD2. Unmatched junction bases numbered 7, after V lost 2 bases and J lost 5 bases. The CDR3 spans 15 residues. Germline lookup yields CDR1 SGHRS and CDR2 YFSETQ. The CDR3 spells CASSLMASGHNEQFF. The part of the CDR3 DNA that was read is TGCGCCAGCAGCTTAATGGCTAGCGGCCACAATGAG. The entire variable domain, with the rest obtained from reference TRBV5-1 and TRBJ2-1, is as follows: KAGVTQTPRYLIKTRGQQVTLSCSPISGHRSVSWYQQTPGQGLQFLFEYFSETQRNKGNFPGRFSGRQFSNSRSEMNVSTLELGDSALYLCASSLMASGHNEQFFGPGTRLTVL.

To note about this clone: Read data end 3 residues before the CDR3 end; the end is taken from the germline J gene. V gene TRBV9 combines with J gene TRBJ2-3, with TRBD2 identical over 10 bases. The CDR3 is 16 amino acids. The V and J ends lost 4 bases and 0 bases, in that order; junction bases with no gene match: 5. Germline V lookup: CDR1 SGDLS, CDR2 YYNGEE. The DNA read from the CDR3 is TGTGCCAGCAGCCCGTTAGCGGGGGGCAGCACAGATACG. Its protein is CASSPLAGGSTDT. The CDR3 in its entirety is CASSPLAGGSTDTQYF.

With respect to this clone: The CDR3 end lies 3 residues beyond the end of the read and is filled in from the germline J gene. The chain uses TRBV7-8 and TRBJ1-2; 8 bases line up with TRBD1. Germline-derived CDR1 and CDR2 are SGHVS and FQNEAQ. The CDR3 loop spans 14 amino acids. The V and J ends lost 5 bases and 7 bases, in that order; junction bases with no gene match: 9. The chain's CDR3 is CASSERTGFGGYTF. CDR3 DNA (partial): TGTGCCAGCAGCGAACGGACAGGGTTTGGTGGC.

About this clone itself: The observed sequence ends 3 residues before the CDR3 terminus, with the missing tail filled in from the germline J gene. This chain connects TRBV6-1 to TRBJ2-7; D possibly uses TRBD1 or TRBD2 (6 bases each). Looked up from germline, CDR1 is MNHNS and CDR2 is SASEGT. V lost 0 bases to trimming and J lost 3 bases, with 12 bases between them. The CDR3 sequence is 15 residues long. This CDR3 is CASSEAEGVHYEQYF. The DNA read from the CDR3 is TGTGCCAGCAGTGAAGCGGAGGGGGTTCACTACGAG.